The entry below describes one T cell receptor (beta chain). This CDR3 contains 16 residues. Per germline, CDR1 SGHRS and CDR2 YFSETQ. V dropped 0 bases and J dropped 0; count of bases not matched to a gene: 2. The sample originates from a study of blood T cell repertoires in COVID-19. Across the whole study: Sites in the United States, Italy and Spain provided acute and convalescent COVID-19 samples. PBMCs, B-cell-depleted T cells, or T cells provided the cDNA or gDNA that made up the material.

Per the original data handling: From reference gene primer amplification, estimates of nucleated cell counts were derived. Only in-frame clones appear in the TCRdb table, and some are missing; sequencing was by immunoSEQ multiplex PCR. For V, J and clone size, that table is used; D and trimming come from the DNA. The sample has about 120,000 clones, around 78% seen once. The receptor was derived from a man between 65 and 80 years old with acute or convalescent COVID-19. Specimen: peripheral blood. The V call is TRBV5-1, the J call TRBJ2-2; 7 bases are shared with TRBD2. CDR3 region: CASSLGLAANTGELFF. Here the CDR3 DNA reads TGCGCCAGCAGCTTGGGGCTAGCGGCGAACACCGGGGAGCTGTTTTTT.